The entry that follows covers one TCR beta chain sequence. The antigen is not known. The data derive from a study of regulatory T cells in long-lasting Graves disease. Study-wide findings and caveats: It was peripheral blood alone, not thyroid tissue, that was studied.

As for time point: persistent/refractory GD, antithyroid drugs over 5 years with positive TRAb. PBMCs were the source of the RNA used for TCR sequencing. The CDR3 runs 15 residues. Germline trimming cut 4 bases from V and 4 bases from J; bases unmatched to any gene: 5. From germline, CDR1 is SGDLS and CDR2 YYNGEE. Sequencing libraries for TCR beta were prepared with iRepertoire HTBI primers and Arm-PCR of CDR3 regions. From the multiplex PCR reads, TCRdb called clonotypes with MiXCR, one entry per CDR3 protein. The sample has 400,000 to 500,000 distinct CDR3 sequences, 21% seen once. The sequence was obtained from a female donor with Graves disease. The sample here was peripheral blood mononuclear cells (PBMCs), taken when the disease was refractory, from a patient treated with antithyroid drugs. The chain has TRBV9 and TRBJ2-6; 7 bases are shared with TRBD2. CDR3 loop: CASSLGGWGANVLTF. The CDR3 bases are TGTGCCAGCAGCCTGGGAGGGTGGGGGGCCAACGTCCTGACTTTC.